This T cell receptor beta chain comes out of a study of PD-L1 blockade in urothelial cancer. Study summary: The study recovered a median of 141,255 T cells per blood sample.

This clone was recorded once. Data came from immunoSEQ multiplex PCR; TCRdb stores just in-frame clones and leaves some out. The sample carries about 43,000 clones, roughly 91% recorded once. The source is an older woman with urothelial cancer. Sequences were derived from PBMCs, sampled around atezolizumab (anti-PD-L1) treatment.

In DNA, the CDR3 is TGTGCCAGCAGCACCACAGGGCCTAATCAGCCCCAGCATTTT. Translated, it gives CASSTTGPNQPQHF. The V call is TRBV7-8, the J call TRBJ1-5; D perhaps matches TRBD1 (6 bases). This CDR3 contains 14 residues. V was clipped by 5 bases and J by 4 bases, with 12 bases between them. Germline CDR1 and CDR2: SGHVS and FQNEAQ.